These T cell receptor beta chains were read from a single sample in a study of ipilimumab plus nivolumab after autologous stem cell transplantation. Measured with immunoSEQ multiplex PCR; TCRdb has only the in-frame clones, and not every one. This sample yields fewer than 45,000 clones, of which 92% are seen a single time; roughly 0.87% belongs to the top ten. The sample here was PBMCs, taken in a trial of ipilimumab plus nivolumab as post-transplant consolidation. The receptors were gathered from a male donor with multiple myeloma. The CDR3 runs from the conserved cysteine through the conserved F or W. D genes are given only for firm matches. Size is omitted from some rows. Given values are once, few, many or a class for expanded clones.

clone size: .
J gene: TRBJ2-1
V gene: TRBV11-3
D gene: TRBD2
CDR3 DNA: TGTGCCAGCAGCCACCGGGGGATCGGGAGGGGTAATGGTGAGCAGTTCTTC
CDR3 protein: CASSHRGIGRGNGEQFF

clone size: .
J gene: TRBJ1-4
V gene: TRBV7-9
D gene: .
CDR3 DNA: TGTGCCAGCAGCCGCAGGGGATTTGTTGAAAAACTGTTTTTT
CDR3 protein: CASSRRGFVEKLFF

clone size: .
J gene: TRBJ2-3
V gene: TRBV19
D gene: TRBD1
CDR3 DNA: TGTGCCAGTAGTCGACCTCGGGACAGGACCACAGATACGCAGTATTTT
CDR3 protein: CASSRPRDRTTDTQYF

clone size: few
J gene: TRBJ2-6
V gene: TRBV7-8
D gene: TRBD1
CDR3 DNA: TGTGCCAGCAACAATAGACAGGGGACTGGGGCCAACGTCCTGACTTTC
CDR3 protein: CASNNRQGTGANVLTF

clone size: once
J gene: TRBJ1-2
V gene: TRBV19
D gene: .
CDR3 DNA: TGTGCCAGTAACTACAACCATGGCTACACCTTC
CDR3 protein: CASNYNHGYTF

clone size: .
J gene: TRBJ2-4
V gene: TRBV7-2
D gene: .
CDR3 DNA: TGTGCCAGCAGCTTAGCGCTGGCCCCCAGGGGAAACATTCAGTACTTC
CDR3 protein: CASSLALAPRGNIQYF

clone size: .
J gene: TRBJ1-6
V gene: TRBV9
D gene: .
CDR3 DNA: TGTGCCAGCAGCGTAGGGGGCCGGGACGGCTCACCCCTCCACTTT
CDR3 protein: CASSVGGRDGSPLHF

clone size: .
J gene: TRBJ2-1
V gene: TRBV25-1
D gene: TRBD2
CDR3 DNA: TGTGTCAAAACCTTCACCGGGACTAGGACTCGCAATGAGCAGTTCTTC
CDR3 protein: CVKTFTGTRTRNEQFF

clone size: .
J gene: TRBJ1-2
V gene: TRBV2
D gene: TRBD1
CDR3 DNA: TGTGCCAGCAGTGGATATGGGACAGGGGGCTTATCGGTTAACTATGGCTACACCTTC
CDR3 protein: CASSGYGTGGLSVNYGYTF

clone size: once
J gene: TRBJ2-5
V gene: TRBV5-8
D gene: .
CDR3 DNA: TGTGCCAGCAACGAGGGCCGTACAGGCGGGCTGAGGACCCAGTACTTC
CDR3 protein: CASNEGRTGGLRTQYF

clone size: once
J gene: TRBJ1-1
V gene: TRBV7-9
D gene: .
CDR3 DNA: TGTGCCAGCAGCTTAAAGGCAGAGGACACTGAAGCTTTCTTT
CDR3 protein: CASSLKAEDTEAFF

clone size: .
J gene: TRBJ1-1
V gene: TRBV6-1
D gene: .
CDR3 DNA: TGTGCCAGCAGTGGGGGGACAACTAACACTGAAGCTTTCTTT
CDR3 protein: CASSGGTTNTEAFF

clone size: .
J gene: TRBJ2-5
V gene: TRBV19
D gene: .
CDR3 DNA: TGTGCCAGTAAATTGGCAGAGACCCAGTACTTC
CDR3 protein: CASKLAETQYF

clone size: .
J gene: TRBJ2-4
V gene: TRBV9
D gene: .
CDR3 DNA: TGTGCCAGCAGCCCGGACCCCAAAAACATTCAGTACTTC
CDR3 protein: CASSPDPKNIQYF

clone size: few
J gene: TRBJ1-3
V gene: TRBV7-6
D gene: TRBD1
CDR3 DNA: TGTGCCAGCAGCTCTCCGAGGACAGGAGGAAACACCATATATTTT
CDR3 protein: CASSSPRTGGNTIYF

clone size: .
J gene: TRBJ1-2
V gene: TRBV7-9
D gene: TRBD1
CDR3 DNA: TGTGCCAGCAGCATGGGACAGGGGGCGTTTGGCTACACCTTC
CDR3 protein: CASSMGQGAFGYTF

clone size: .
J gene: TRBJ2-2
V gene: TRBV19
D gene: TRBD1
CDR3 DNA: TGTGCCAGTAGTAATTCCGAGACAGGGGTCACCGGGGAGCTGTTTTTT
CDR3 protein: CASSNSETGVTGELFF

clone size: .
J gene: TRBJ1-4
V gene: TRBV7-9
D gene: .
CDR3 DNA: TGTGCCAGCAGCTTCGCCGGCCCCGGGGGTGAAAAACTGTTTTTT
CDR3 protein: CASSFAGPGGEKLFF

clone size: .
J gene: TRBJ2-3
V gene: TRBV19
D gene: .
CDR3 DNA: TGTGCCAGTAGGAGGGACCCGGGGCGCACAGATACGCAGTATTTT
CDR3 protein: CASRRDPGRTDTQYF

clone size: .
J gene: TRBJ2-5
V gene: TRBV11-2
D gene: TRBD2
CDR3 DNA: TGTGCCAGCAGCTTATGGCCAGGGGCTGGACTAGCGGAAGAGACCCAGTACTTC
CDR3 protein: CASSLWPGAGLAEETQYF

clone size: .
J gene: TRBJ1-4
V gene: TRBV11-2
D gene: .
CDR3 DNA: TGTGCCAGCAGCCCGGCGGGGGGCAATGAAAAACTGTTTTTT
CDR3 protein: CASSPAGGNEKLFF

clone size: .
J gene: TRBJ1-1
V gene: TRBV2
D gene: .
CDR3 DNA: TGTGCCAGCAGGGGGGGGGAGGCTGAAGCTTTCTTT
CDR3 protein: CASRGGEAEAFF

clone size: .
J gene: TRBJ1-1
V gene: TRBV6-5
D gene: .
CDR3 DNA: TGTGCCAGCAGTTACACGGGATACACTGAAGCTTTCTTT
CDR3 protein: CASSYTGYTEAFF

clone size: .
J gene: TRBJ1-1
V gene: TRBV7-2
D gene: .
CDR3 DNA: TGTGCCAGCAGACCTGTTCTCCCGAACACTGAAGCTTTCTTT
CDR3 protein: CASRPVLPNTEAFF

clone size: .
J gene: TRBJ2-3
V gene: TRBV6-4
D gene: TRBD2
CDR3 DNA: TGTGCCAGCAGGGCTAGCGGGAGGGCCACAGATACGCAGTATTTT
CDR3 protein: CASRASGRATDTQYF

clone size: .
J gene: TRBJ2-3
V gene: TRBV27
D gene: .
CDR3 DNA: TGTGCCAGCCGCCAGGGTTACAGCACAGATACGCAGTATTTT
CDR3 protein: CASRQGYSTDTQYF

clone size: .
J gene: TRBJ1-6
V gene: TRBV27
D gene: .
CDR3 DNA: TGTGCCAGCAGCCTGACAGTGCCAAATAATTCACCCCTCCACTTT
CDR3 protein: CASSLTVPNNSPLHF

clone size: .
J gene: TRBJ2-1
V gene: TRBV15
D gene: TRBD1
CDR3 DNA: TGTGCCACCAGCGTACCCGGGACAGGGAACCATGAGCAGTTCTTC
CDR3 protein: CATSVPGTGNHEQFF

clone size: .
J gene: TRBJ1-1
V gene: TRBV5-1
D gene: .
CDR3 DNA: TGCGCCAGCAGCTTGCCGGGTATGAACACTGAAGCTTTCTTT
CDR3 protein: CASSLPGMNTEAFF

clone size: medium-sized
J gene: TRBJ2-3
V gene: TRBV5-6
D gene: TRBD1
CDR3 DNA: TGTGCCAGCAGCTCCAGACGCACAGGGGGCATTAGGACAGATACGCAGTATTTT
CDR3 protein: CASSSRRTGGIRTDTQYF

clone size: once
J gene: TRBJ2-1
V gene: TRBV28
D gene: TRBD2
CDR3 DNA: TGTGCCAGCAGTTCGACTAGCCAGGGAGGGTACAATGAGCAGTTCTTC
CDR3 protein: CASSSTSQGGYNEQFF

clone size: .
J gene: TRBJ2-5
V gene: TRBV19
D gene: .
CDR3 DNA: TGTGCCAGTAGTCCCGGGACGGCACAAGAGACCCAGTACTTC
CDR3 protein: CASSPGTAQETQYF

clone size: .
J gene: TRBJ1-1
V gene: TRBV6-5
D gene: .
CDR3 DNA: TGTGCCAGCAGTTATAGGGTCCACACTGAAGCTTTCTTT
CDR3 protein: CASSYRVHTEAFF

clone size: .
J gene: TRBJ2-7
V gene: TRBV28
D gene: .
CDR3 DNA: TGTGCCAGCCGCCCGACAGTAGAGAGCTCCTACGAGCAGTACTTC
CDR3 protein: CASRPTVESSYEQYF

clone size: .
J gene: TRBJ2-7
V gene: TRBV7-2
D gene: .
CDR3 DNA: TGTGCCAGCAGCTTAGGGTTAGGGCTCCCCTACGAGCAGTACTTC
CDR3 protein: CASSLGLGLPYEQYF

clone size: .
J gene: TRBJ2-3
V gene: TRBV6-5
D gene: .
CDR3 DNA: TGTGCCAGCAGCTCCGGGACCATTAGCACAGATACGCAGTATTTT
CDR3 protein: CASSSGTISTDTQYF

clone size: .
J gene: TRBJ2-7
V gene: TRBV11-2
D gene: .
CDR3 DNA: TGTGCCAGCAGCTCTCAGTACGAGCAGTACTTC
CDR3 protein: CASSSQYEQYF

clone size: .
J gene: TRBJ1-2
V gene: TRBV4-3
D gene: .
CDR3 DNA: TGCGCCAGCAGCCAAGATTATGAGGGTAGGGGCTATGGCTACACCTTC
CDR3 protein: CASSQDYEGRGYGYTF

clone size: once
J gene: TRBJ2-7
V gene: TRBV5-1
D gene: TRBD2
CDR3 DNA: TGCGCCAGCAGCCGGACTAGCGGGAACTACGAGCAGTACTTC
CDR3 protein: CASSRTSGNYEQYF

clone size: .
J gene: TRBJ2-3
V gene: TRBV7-6
D gene: TRBD2
CDR3 DNA: TGTGCCAGCAGCCATCAACTGACTAGCGGGGGTGCTGATACGCAGTATTTT
CDR3 protein: CASSHQLTSGGADTQYF

clone size: .
J gene: TRBJ2-7
V gene: TRBV4-3
D gene: TRBD1
CDR3 DNA: TGCGCCAGCAGCCAAGTCTCGACAGGGGCCTCCTACGAGCAGTACTTC
CDR3 protein: CASSQVSTGASYEQYF

clone size: .
J gene: TRBJ1-1
V gene: TRBV4-3
D gene: .
CDR3 DNA: TGCGCCAGCAGCCAAGATGGGGTGCGGCAGAACGAAGCTTTCTTT
CDR3 protein: CASSQDGVRQNEAFF

clone size: .
J gene: TRBJ2-3
V gene: TRBV5-4
D gene: TRBD2
CDR3 DNA: TGTGCCAGCAGCTTGAAGACTAGCGGGGGGGTAGATACGCAGTATTTT
CDR3 protein: CASSLKTSGGVDTQYF

clone size: .
J gene: TRBJ1-6
V gene: TRBV30
D gene: TRBD1
CDR3 DNA: TGTGCCTGGGAGGGGGCGCTGGGGAATTCACCCCTCCACTTT
CDR3 protein: CAWEGALGNSPLHF

clone size: .
J gene: TRBJ2-1
V gene: TRBV9
D gene: TRBD2
CDR3 DNA: TGTGCCAGCTCAACTAGCGGGCTCGTCTCCTACAATGAGCAGTTCTTC
CDR3 protein: CASSTSGLVSYNEQFF

clone size: .
J gene: TRBJ1-1
V gene: TRBV19
D gene: .
CDR3 DNA: TGTGCCAGTAGTATAGCCAGGGCCACTGAAGCTTTCTTT
CDR3 protein: CASSIARATEAFF

clone size: .
J gene: TRBJ1-5
V gene: TRBV6-5
D gene: .
CDR3 DNA: TGTGCCAGCAGTTACTCGGACATCAATCAGCCCCAGCATTTT
CDR3 protein: CASSYSDINQPQHF

clone size: .
J gene: TRBJ1-5
V gene: TRBV6-1
D gene: .
CDR3 DNA: TGTGCCAGCAGTGAAGGGGGGGCGGCTCAGCCCCAGCATTTT
CDR3 protein: CASSEGGAAQPQHF

clone size: .
J gene: TRBJ1-1
V gene: TRBV13
D gene: .
CDR3 DNA: TGTGCCAGCAGAGCATGGGGGGGAACTGAAGCTTTCTTT
CDR3 protein: CASRAWGGTEAFF

clone size: .
J gene: TRBJ1-5
V gene: TRBV19
D gene: TRBD1
CDR3 DNA: TGTGCCAGTAGTCCCGGGACAGGCCCCAATCTTTATAGCAATCAGCCCCAGCATTTT
CDR3 protein: CASSPGTGPNLYSNQPQHF

clone size: .
J gene: TRBJ2-2
V gene: TRBV7-2
D gene: .
CDR3 DNA: TGTGCCAGCAGCTTAGCGAGGGCAGCTCGAAGAAACACCGGGGAGCTGTTTTTT
CDR3 protein: CASSLARAARRNTGELFF

clone size: .
J gene: TRBJ1-2
V gene: TRBV5-4
D gene: .
CDR3 DNA: TGTGCCAGCAGCCATTTGGAGGGCGCTGGCTATGGCTACACCTTC
CDR3 protein: CASSHLEGAGYGYTF

clone size: .
J gene: TRBJ1-2
V gene: TRBV4-1
D gene: .
CDR3 DNA: TGCGCCAGCAGCCAAGACCCAGCTAACTATGGCTACACCTTC
CDR3 protein: CASSQDPANYGYTF

clone size: .
J gene: TRBJ2-3
V gene: TRBV7-2
D gene: .
CDR3 DNA: TGTGCCAGCAGCTTAGTTGGGGCAGGGCTCACAGATACGCAGTATTTT
CDR3 protein: CASSLVGAGLTDTQYF

clone size: .
J gene: TRBJ1-1
V gene: TRBV28
D gene: TRBD1
CDR3 DNA: TGTGCCAGCAGCACTTACAGGGGAAGGAACACTGAAGCTTTCTTT
CDR3 protein: CASSTYRGRNTEAFF

clone size: .
J gene: TRBJ2-1
V gene: TRBV18
D gene: .
CDR3 DNA: TGTGCCAGCTCACCACTCGCGGGGAGGTCCTACAATGAGCAGTTCTTC
CDR3 protein: CASSPLAGRSYNEQFF

clone size: .
J gene: TRBJ2-7
V gene: TRBV6-6
D gene: TRBD1
CDR3 DNA: TGTGCCAGCAGAACCTGGACAGGGGGACGCGACGAGCAGTACTTC
CDR3 protein: CASRTWTGGRDEQYF

clone size: .
J gene: TRBJ1-5
V gene: TRBV28
D gene: TRBD1
CDR3 DNA: TGTGCCAGCAGTTCCTTAGACAGGGATAGCAATCAGCCCCAGCATTTT
CDR3 protein: CASSSLDRDSNQPQHF

clone size: .
J gene: TRBJ1-5
V gene: TRBV28
D gene: .
CDR3 DNA: TGTGCCAGCAGCCCTTCGGGACTCGGTAAAAGTCAGCCCCAGCATTTT
CDR3 protein: CASSPSGLGKSQPQHF